One and the same sample provided the 8 T cell receptor beta chains below, sequenced in a study of Graves' ophthalmopathy and Graves' hyperthyroidism (dated by TCRdb to between 2018 and 2020). The run used an Illumina HiSeq 2000. TCR beta CDR3 regions were amplified from RNA transcripts for repertoire sequencing. A first-round RT-PCR used HTBI primers with the Qiagen OneStep RT-PCR kit, followed by a second-round multiplex PCR, size selection and purification. TCRdb handled the public reads itself, with Q25 trimming in fastp and clone calling in MiXCR, and kept productive beta chains. Each entry merges the rows of one CDR3 protein and shows their most common DNA and genes. In all, the sample holds 500,000 to 700,000 distinct CDR3 sequences, and approximately 35% of those were seen once. The ten largest clones add up to roughly 4% of the sample. The material sequenced was peripheral blood or thyroid tissue (not recorded which). These receptors were taken from an adult man with Graves' hyperthyroidism.

In its sample, this clonotype was seen a few times. The chain couples TRBV7-2 to TRBJ2-7, with 15 bases lining up with TRBD2. The ends lost 6 bases at V and 2 bases at J; junction bases unmatched: 20. The CDR3 is 21 residues long. Germline CDR1 and CDR2: SGHTA and FQGNSA. CDR3 region: CASSLPSHRTSGGVPPYEQYF. CDR3 sequence (DNA): TGTGCCAGCAGTTTACCCTCACACAGGACTAGCGGGGGGGTTCCACCCTACGAGCAGTACTTC.

With respect to this clonotype: The CDR3 carries no conserved terminal phenylalanine or tryptophan, so it likely arises from a read error. The limits of the CDR3 on the DNA are not certain, so only TCRdb's listed CDR3 is given. The chain combines TRBV13 with TRBJ2-6; the DNA was not compared with TRBD2, the D call given in the table. Ends included, the CDR3 has 9 residues. Germline V CDR1 and CDR2: PRHDT, FYEKMQ (reference sequence). The CDR3: CASNIGPTS.

The chain uses TRBV10-3 and TRBJ1-2; no definite D call. Germline lookup yields CDR1 ENHRY and CDR2 SYGVKD. V was pared by 3 bases and J by 0 bases, with 5 bases between. The length of the CDR3 is 13 residues. For the CDR3, the DNA is TGTGCCATCAGTGACGTGGCTAACTATGGCTACACCTTC. Its translation is CAISDVANYGYTF.

The chain couples TRBV6-5 to TRBJ2-2; TRBD2 matches 9 bases. The CDR3 is made up of 15 amino acids. The V and J ends lost 4 bases and 6 bases, in that order; junction bases with no gene match: 6. Germline loops: CDR1 MNHEY, CDR2 SVGAGI. The DNA of the CDR3 is TGTGCCAGCAGTTCAAGCGGGGGGCTCTCCGGGGAGCTGTTTTTT. Protein product: CASSSSGGLSGELFF.

This chain links TRBV5-6 with TRBJ2-5, with 8 bases lining up with TRBD1. Unmatched junction bases numbered 2, after V lost 0 bases and J lost 7 bases. The germline gives CDR1 SGHDT, CDR2 YYEEEE. CDR3 length: 13 residues. CDR3 region: CASSLAGGWTQYF. The CDR3 DNA reads TGTGCCAGCAGCTTGGCAGGGGGCTGGACCCAGTACTTC.

This clonotype occurred a few times. The chain combines TRBV29-1 with TRBJ2-7, with D perhaps matching TRBD2 (6 bases). The J call may be faulty, since TRBJ2-1 better matches the DNA end. The germline V gene has CDR1 SQVTM and CDR2 ANQGSEA. The CDR3 has 16 residues. The CDR3 sequence is CSTELRGTRFHNEQFF. CDR3 in DNA: TGCAGCACGGAACTACGGGGGACTCGTTTCCACAATGAGCAGTTCTTC.

The rearrangement links TRBV20-1 to TRBJ1-6; 11 bases align to TRBD1. J lost 11 bases, V lost 5 bases, and 5 bases had no gene match. From germline, CDR1 is DFQATT and CDR2 SNEGSKA (reference sequence). The CDR3 spans 13 residues. CDR3: CSALPDRGPPLHF. In DNA form, the CDR3 reads TGCAGTGCTCTTCCGGACAGGGGGCCACCCCTCCACTTT.

This clonotype was seen ten or more times. The genes are TRBV6-6 and TRBJ2-5; perhaps TRBD1 as D (6 bases). Trimming pared 5 bases from V and 1 base from J, leaving 14 bases between. The CDR3 loop spans 15 amino acids. The germline V gene has CDR1 MNHNY and CDR2 SVGAGI (reference sequence). CDR3 sequence (DNA): TGTGCCAGCAGTCAATCGGTAGGGGGCCAAGAGACCCAGTACTTC. Translated, it gives CASSQSVGGQETQYF.